This TCR beta chain originates from a study of sequential checkpoint blockade in melanoma. Study at large: Arm A got nivolumab then ipilimumab; arm B the reverse, 1:1. DNA from over 80 pretreatment tumor samples underwent TCRβ immunosequencing. About two dozen patients had tumor biopsies before treatment and at week 13. Study findings and constraints: Pretreatment TIL clonality tracked with response in the nivolumab-first arm.

Looked up from germline, CDR1 is SGHDN and CDR2 is FVKESK. The CDR3 spans 13 residues. Between the trimmed V and J ends, which lost 1 base and 10 bases, there was a span of 8 bases. Stated treatment: randomized to nivolumab then ipilimumab (arm A) or the reverse (arm B). On this clone: Antigen specificity is unknown.

The protocol was immunoSEQ multiplex PCR, while the TCRdb copy is restricted to in-frame clones and leaves out a portion. This table holds about 10,000 clones, under 30% found once. The chain is built from TRBV14 and TRBJ1-6; D is undetermined. The source material was tumor tissue (inferred from file names), sampled from a patient given nivolumab and ipilimumab in sequence. This receptor was taken from a human donor with melanoma. The CDR3 spells CASSQVRRSPLHF. The CDR3 DNA is TGTGCCAGCAGCCAAGTGCGGCGATCACCCCTCCACTTT.